This T cell receptor (beta chain) was identified in a study of T cell changes during pregnancy in multiple sclerosis. Trimming took off 4 bases at V and 0 bases at J, with 12 bases between the two ends. The CDR3 covers 16 residues. Germline CDR1 is MNHEY and CDR2 is SVGAGI. Sequencing used immunoSEQ multiplex PCR; TCRdb keeps in-frame clones, though not all of them. The data hold over 50,000 clones, with more than 75% observed a single time. The sequencing used peripheral blood, collected in the third trimester of pregnancy. The V call is TRBV6-5, the J call TRBJ2-2; D is undetermined. The TCR originated in a female donor in good health, enrolled as a control in a pregnancy study. The CDR3 DNA follows: TGTGCCAGCAGTTCGAGTACGGTCGCGAACACCGGGGAGCTGTTTTTT. This translates into CASSSSTVANTGELFF.